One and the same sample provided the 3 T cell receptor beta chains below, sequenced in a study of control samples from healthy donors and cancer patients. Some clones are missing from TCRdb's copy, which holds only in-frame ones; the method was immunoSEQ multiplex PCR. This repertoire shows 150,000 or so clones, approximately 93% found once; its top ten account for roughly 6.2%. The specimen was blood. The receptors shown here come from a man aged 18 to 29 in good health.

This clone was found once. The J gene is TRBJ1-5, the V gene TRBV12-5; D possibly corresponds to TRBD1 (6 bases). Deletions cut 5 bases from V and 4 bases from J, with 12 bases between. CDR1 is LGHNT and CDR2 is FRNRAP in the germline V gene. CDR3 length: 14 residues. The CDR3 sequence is CASGTDSLNQPQHF. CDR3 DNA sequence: TGTGCTAGTGGTACGGACAGCTTAAATCAGCCCCAGCATTTT. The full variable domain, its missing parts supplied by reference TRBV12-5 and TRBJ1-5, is DARVTQTPRHKVTEMGQEVTMRCQPILGHNTVFWYRQTMMQGLELLAYFRNRAPLDDSGMPKDRFSAEMPDATLATLKIQPSEPRDSAVYFCASGTDSLNQPQHFGDGTRLSIL.

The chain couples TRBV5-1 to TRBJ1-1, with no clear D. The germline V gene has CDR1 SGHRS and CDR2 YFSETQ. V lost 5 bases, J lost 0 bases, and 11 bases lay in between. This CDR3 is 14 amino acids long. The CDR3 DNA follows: TGCGCCAGCAGTCCCCCGGGGATGAACACTGAAGCTTTCTTT. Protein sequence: CASSPPGMNTEAFF.

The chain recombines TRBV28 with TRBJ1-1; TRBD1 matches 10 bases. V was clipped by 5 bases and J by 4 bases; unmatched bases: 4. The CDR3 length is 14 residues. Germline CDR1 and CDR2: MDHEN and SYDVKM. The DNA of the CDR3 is TGTGCCAGCAGTCTGACAGGGGGCCCCACTGAAGCTTTCTTT. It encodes CASSLTGGPTEAFF.